The rows below give T cell receptor beta chains drawn from one sample of a study of shared clonotypes between healthy human individuals. Sequenced by immunoSEQ multiplex PCR; TCRdb stores in-frame clones only, minus some. The table records about 2.4 million clones, roughly 93% of them present only once. The sequenced sample was naive CD4+ T cells from PBMCs. The receptors derive from a young man in good health. Some clones in this sample may be carry-over from other donors' samples. The CDR3 runs from the conserved cysteine through the conserved F or W. Each record gives: J gene, D gene, clone size, V gene, CDR3 protein, CDR3 DNA. D genes are given only for firm matches. Some rows have no size entry. The others give once, few or many, or a class for an expanded clone.

>TRBJ2-3|NA|NA|TRBV29-1
CSVAGRVTDTQYF
TGCAGCGTCGCGGGTCGGGTGACAGATACGCAGTATTTT
>TRBJ2-1|NA|NA|TRBV5-1
CASGIPPANEQFF
TGCGCCAGCGGAATTCCCCCGGCCAATGAGCAGTTCTTC
>TRBJ1-4|TRBD1|NA|TRBV7-8
CASSPTGVNEKLFF
TGTGCCAGCAGCCCGACAGGGGTTAATGAAAAACTGTTTTTT
>TRBJ1-2|NA|NA|TRBV7-9
CASTKKREYGYTF
TGTGCCAGCACCAAAAAGAGGGAGTATGGCTACACCTTC
>TRBJ1-2|NA|once|TRBV6-5
CASSYSRGRGLLGYTF
TGTGCCAGCAGTTACTCTCGGGGCAGGGGACTCCTTGGCTACACCTTC
>TRBJ2-2|TRBD1|NA|TRBV5-1
CASSGGQGALLTGELFF
TGCGCCAGCAGCGGGGGACAGGGGGCGCTTCTCACCGGGGAGCTGTTTTTT
>TRBJ2-1|TRBD2|NA|TRBV5-1
CASSLVSGTSYNEQFF
TGCGCCAGCAGCTTGGTTAGCGGGACATCCTACAATGAGCAGTTCTTC
>TRBJ1-1|NA|NA|TRBV6-5
CASSYQRGTEAFF
TGTGCCAGCAGTTATCAAAGGGGCACTGAAGCTTTCTTT
>TRBJ1-1|TRBD1|NA|TRBV2
CASNGQGNTEAFF
TGTGCCAGCAATGGACAGGGGAACACTGAAGCTTTCTTT
>TRBJ1-1|NA|NA|TRBV4-3
CASGTGSNTEAFF
TGCGCCAGCGGGACGGGATCGAACACTGAAGCTTTCTTT
>TRBJ1-2|TRBD1|NA|TRBV5-1
CASSPTFGTGSNYGYTF
TGCGCCAGCAGCCCAACGTTTGGGACAGGGTCTAACTATGGCTACACCTTC
>TRBJ2-1|TRBD2|NA|TRBV5-4
CASSFPGREYNNEQFF
TGTGCCAGCAGCTTTCCGGGGCGGGAGTATAACAATGAGCAGTTCTTC
>TRBJ2-3|NA|NA|TRBV29-1
CSVEGNGDTQYF
TGCAGCGTTGAAGGCAACGGCGATACGCAGTATTTT
>TRBJ1-1|NA|NA|TRBV9
CASSVLSGSEAFF
TGTGCCAGCAGCGTTCTTTCGGGCTCTGAAGCTTTCTTT
>TRBJ1-5|NA|NA|TRBV28
CASSLLGTLRDSNQPQHF
TGTGCCAGCAGTTTATTGGGGACCCTCAGGGATAGCAATCAGCCCCAGCATTTT
>TRBJ2-1|NA|NA|TRBV29-1
CSVGARGFF
TGCAGCGTTGGTGCCCGAGGGTTCTTC
>TRBJ1-1|NA|once|TRBV18
CASSPGGERTEAFF
TGTGCCAGCTCACCGGGCGGGGAGCGAACTGAAGCTTTCTTT